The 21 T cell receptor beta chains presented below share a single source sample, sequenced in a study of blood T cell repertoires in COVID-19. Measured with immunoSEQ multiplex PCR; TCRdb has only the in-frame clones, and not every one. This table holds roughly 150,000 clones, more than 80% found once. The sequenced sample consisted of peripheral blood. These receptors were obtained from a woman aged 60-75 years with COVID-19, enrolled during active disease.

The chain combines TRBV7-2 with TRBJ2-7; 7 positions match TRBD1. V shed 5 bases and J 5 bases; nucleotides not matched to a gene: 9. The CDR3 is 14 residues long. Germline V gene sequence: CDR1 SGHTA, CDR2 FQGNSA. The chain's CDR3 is CASSLKGARDEQYF. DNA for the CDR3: TGTGCCAGCAGCCTAAAGGGGGCGCGGGACGAGCAGTACTTC.

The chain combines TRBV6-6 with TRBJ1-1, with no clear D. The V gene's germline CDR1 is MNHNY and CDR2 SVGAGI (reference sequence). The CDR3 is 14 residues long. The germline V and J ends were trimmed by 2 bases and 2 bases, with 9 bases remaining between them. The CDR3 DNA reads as TGTGCCAGCAGTTACAGCGGCAGCAACACTGAAGCTTTCTTT. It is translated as CASSYSGSNTEAFF.

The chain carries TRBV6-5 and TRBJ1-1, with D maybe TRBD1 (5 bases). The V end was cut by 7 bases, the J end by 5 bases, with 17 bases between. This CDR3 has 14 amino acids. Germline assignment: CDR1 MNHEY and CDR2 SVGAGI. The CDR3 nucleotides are TGTGCCAGCAATAGGGTCGGGGGTCTTACTGAAGCTTTCTTT. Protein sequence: CASNRVGGLTEAFF.

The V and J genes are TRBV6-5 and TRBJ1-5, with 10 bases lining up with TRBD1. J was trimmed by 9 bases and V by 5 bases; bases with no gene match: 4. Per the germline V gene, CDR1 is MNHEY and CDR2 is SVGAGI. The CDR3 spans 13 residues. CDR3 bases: TGTGCCAGCAGTCCGGGACAGGGGTTGCCCCAGCATTTT. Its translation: CASSPGQGLPQHF.

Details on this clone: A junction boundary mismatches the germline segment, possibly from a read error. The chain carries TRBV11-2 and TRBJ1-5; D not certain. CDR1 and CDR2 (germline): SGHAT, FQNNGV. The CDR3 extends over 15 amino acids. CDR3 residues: CASSIDRTSGQPQHF. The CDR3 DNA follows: TGTGCCAGCAGCATAGACCGAACTTCGGGGCAGCCCCAGCATTTT.

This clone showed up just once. The CDR3: CASSSTGGFTNEKLFF. In DNA form, the CDR3 reads TGCGCCAGCAGCTCTACAGGGGGCTTTACTAATGAAAAACTGTTTTTT. This chain joins TRBV5-1 and TRBJ1-4; 9 bases are shared with TRBD1. This CDR3 spans 16 amino acids. V lost 3 bases, J lost 2 bases, and 5 bases stayed unmatched. The V gene's germline CDR1 is SGHRS and CDR2 YFSETQ.

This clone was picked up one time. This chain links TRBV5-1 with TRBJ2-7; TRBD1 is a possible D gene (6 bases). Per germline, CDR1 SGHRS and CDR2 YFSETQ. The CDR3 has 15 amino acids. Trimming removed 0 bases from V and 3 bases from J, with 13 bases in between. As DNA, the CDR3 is TGCGCCAGCAGCTTGGTGGGTCAGGGGCGCTACGAGCAGTACTTC. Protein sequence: CASSLVGQGRYEQYF.

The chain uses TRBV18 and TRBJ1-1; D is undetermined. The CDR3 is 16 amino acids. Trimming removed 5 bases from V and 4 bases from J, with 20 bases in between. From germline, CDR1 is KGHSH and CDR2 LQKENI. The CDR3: CASSYSTRGVFTEAFF. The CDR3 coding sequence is TGTGCCAGCTCATATTCGACACGGGGAGTTTTCACTGAAGCTTTCTTT.

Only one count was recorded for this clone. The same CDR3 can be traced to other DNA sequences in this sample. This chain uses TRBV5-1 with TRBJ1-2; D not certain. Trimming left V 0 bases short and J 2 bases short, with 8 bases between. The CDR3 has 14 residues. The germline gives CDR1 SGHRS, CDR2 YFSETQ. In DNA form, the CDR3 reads TGCGCCAGCAGCTTGGACGGGTCGAACTATGGCTACACCTTC. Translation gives CASSLDGSNYGYTF. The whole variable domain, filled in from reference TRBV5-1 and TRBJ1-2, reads KAGVTQTPRYLIKTRGQQVTLSCSPISGHRSVSWYQQTPGQGLQFLFEYFSETQRNKGNFPGRFSGRQFSNSRSEMNVSTLELGDSALYLCASSLDGSNYGYTFGSGTRLTVV.

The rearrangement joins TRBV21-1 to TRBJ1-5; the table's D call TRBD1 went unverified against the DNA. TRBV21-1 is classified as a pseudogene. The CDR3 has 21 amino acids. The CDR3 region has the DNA TGTGCCAGCAGCAAAGTCGGACATAAGATTTGTCCGAAGTATAGCAATCAGCCCCAGCATTTT. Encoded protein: CASSKVGHKICPKYSNQPQHF.

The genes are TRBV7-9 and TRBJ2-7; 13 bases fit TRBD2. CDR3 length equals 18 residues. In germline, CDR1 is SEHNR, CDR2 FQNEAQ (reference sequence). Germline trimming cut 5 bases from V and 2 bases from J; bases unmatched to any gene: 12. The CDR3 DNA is TGTGCCAGCAGCGACAAAACTAGCGGGGGGGCCCTCGCCTACGAGCAGTACTTC. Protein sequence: CASSDKTSGGALAYEQYF.

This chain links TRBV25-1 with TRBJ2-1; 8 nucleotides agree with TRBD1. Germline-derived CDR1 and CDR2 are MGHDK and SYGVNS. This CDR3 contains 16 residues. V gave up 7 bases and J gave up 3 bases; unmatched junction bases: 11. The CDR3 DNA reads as TGTGCCAGCACCCCTACCCCCGGACAGGGCTACAATGAGCAGTTCTTC. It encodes CASTPTPGQGYNEQFF.

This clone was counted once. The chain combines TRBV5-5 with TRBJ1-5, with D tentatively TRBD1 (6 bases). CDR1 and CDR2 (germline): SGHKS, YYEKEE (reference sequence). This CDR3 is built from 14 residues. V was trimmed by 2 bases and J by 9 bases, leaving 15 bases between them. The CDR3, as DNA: TGTGCCAGCAGCTTTTCCACAGGGTGGGCGCCCCAGCATTTT. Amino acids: CASSFSTGWAPQHF.

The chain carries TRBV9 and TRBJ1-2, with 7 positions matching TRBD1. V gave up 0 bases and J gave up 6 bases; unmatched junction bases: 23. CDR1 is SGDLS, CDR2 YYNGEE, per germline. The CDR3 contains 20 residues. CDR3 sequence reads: CASSVDGVWTGPFVPDGYTF. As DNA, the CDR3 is TGTGCCAGCAGCGTAGACGGTGTGTGGACAGGCCCTTTTGTCCCAGATGGCTACACCTTC.

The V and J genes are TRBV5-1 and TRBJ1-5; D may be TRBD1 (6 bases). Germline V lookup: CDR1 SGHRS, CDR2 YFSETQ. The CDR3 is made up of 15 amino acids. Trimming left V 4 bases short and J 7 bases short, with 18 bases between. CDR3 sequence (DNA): TGCGCCAGCAGCCCCTCTTCAGGGGACGGGCAGCCCCAGCATTTT. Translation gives CASSPSSGDGQPQHF.

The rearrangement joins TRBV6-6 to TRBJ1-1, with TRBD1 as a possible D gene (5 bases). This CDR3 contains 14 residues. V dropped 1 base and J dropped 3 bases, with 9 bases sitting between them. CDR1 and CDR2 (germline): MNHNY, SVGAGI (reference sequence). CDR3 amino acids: CASSYLGVDTEAFF. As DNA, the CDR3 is TGTGCCAGCAGTTACTTAGGGGTAGACACTGAAGCTTTCTTT.

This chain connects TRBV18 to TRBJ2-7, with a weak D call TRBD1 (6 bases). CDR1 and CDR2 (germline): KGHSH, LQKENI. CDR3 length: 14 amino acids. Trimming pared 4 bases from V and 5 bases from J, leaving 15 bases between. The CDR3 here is CASSRSDRLHEQYF. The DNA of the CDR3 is TGTGCCAGCTCACGATCAGACAGGTTGCACGAGCAGTACTTC. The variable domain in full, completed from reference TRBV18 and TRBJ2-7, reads NAGVMQNPRHLVRRRGQEARLRCSPMKGHSHVYWYRQLPEEGLKFMVYLQKENIIDESGMPKERFSAEFPKEGPSILRIQQVVRGDSAAYFCASSRSDRLHEQYFGPGTRLTVT.

The CDR3 coding sequence is TGTGCCATCAGGTCGGGACAGGGAAACACTGAAGCTTTCTTT. This sequence encodes CAIRSGQGNTEAFF. V usage is TRBV10-3 and J usage is TRBJ1-1, with 9 bases that match TRBD1. V lost 6 bases and J lost 2; bases outside the gene matches: 4. CDR1 ENHRY and CDR2 SYGVKD come from the germline V gene. The CDR3 extends over 14 amino acids.

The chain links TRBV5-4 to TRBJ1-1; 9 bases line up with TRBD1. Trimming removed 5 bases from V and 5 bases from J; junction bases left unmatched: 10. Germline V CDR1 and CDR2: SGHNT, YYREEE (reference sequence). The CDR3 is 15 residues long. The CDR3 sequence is CASRQDRGGWTEAFF. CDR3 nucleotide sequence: TGTGCCAGCAGACAGGACAGGGGAGGCTGGACTGAAGCTTTCTTT. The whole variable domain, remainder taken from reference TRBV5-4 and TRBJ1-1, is ETGVTQSPTHLIKTRGQQVTLRCSSQSGHNTVSWYQQALGQGPQFIFQYYREEENGRGNFPPRFSGLQFPNYSSELNVNALELDDSALYLCASRQDRGGWTEAFFGQGTRLTVV.

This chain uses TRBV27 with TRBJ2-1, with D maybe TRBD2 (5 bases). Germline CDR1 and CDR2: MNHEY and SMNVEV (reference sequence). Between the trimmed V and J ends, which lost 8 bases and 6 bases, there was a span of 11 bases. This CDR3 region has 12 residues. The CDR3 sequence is CASSTRGNEQFF. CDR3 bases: TGTGCCAGCTCAACCCGGGGCAATGAGCAGTTCTTC.

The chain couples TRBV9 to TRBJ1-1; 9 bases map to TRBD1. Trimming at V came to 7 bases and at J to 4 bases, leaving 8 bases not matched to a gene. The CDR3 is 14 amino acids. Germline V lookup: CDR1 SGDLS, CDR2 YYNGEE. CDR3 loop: CASGGQGAVTEAFF. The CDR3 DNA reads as TGTGCCAGCGGGGGACAGGGTGCGGTCACTGAAGCTTTCTTT.